The 9 T cell receptor beta chains presented below share a single source sample, sequenced in a study of blood T cell repertoires in COVID-19. Profiled with immunoSEQ multiplex PCR; TCRdb holds only in-frame clones, not every one. The data hold 95,000 to 100,000 clones, with 90% to 95% observed a single time. The sample taken for sequencing was peripheral blood. These receptors came from a man over 45 with acute or convalescent COVID-19.

This CDR3 reads CASSTQPNRGNSPLHF. CDR3 coding DNA: TGCGCCAGCAGCACCCAACCGAACAGGGGTAATTCACCCCTCCACTTT. The chain links TRBV5-1 to TRBJ1-6, with TRBD1 identical over 7 bases. J lost 6 bases, V lost 4 bases, and 10 bases had no gene match. In germline, CDR1 is SGHRS, CDR2 YFSETQ. The CDR3 has 16 residues.

This clone was observed a single time. The chain uses TRBV5-4 and TRBJ1-2, with D perhaps matching TRBD1 (6 bases). Trimming took 5 bases from V and 7 from J, leaving 18 bases between them. The CDR3 has 14 amino acids. The germline V gene encodes CDR1 SGHNT and CDR2 YYREEE (reference sequence). CDR3 nucleotide sequence: TGTGCCAGCAGGTTACCGGGGGGCAGGGGTGGCTACACCTTC. Amino acids: CASRLPGGRGGYTF.

The V and J genes are TRBV7-2 and TRBJ2-5; 9 bases match TRBD2. Germline V gene sequence: CDR1 SGHTA, CDR2 FQGNSA. The CDR3 length is 18 residues. With V trimmed by 0 bases and J by 5 bases, 13 bases remained unmatched. Here the CDR3 DNA reads TGTGCCAGCAGCTTAGCTTACTCCTTAGCGGGGGCCGGGGAGACCCAGTACTTC. It yields the protein CASSLAYSLAGAGETQYF.

This chain uses TRBV3-1 (or the pseudogene TRBV3-2) with TRBJ1-5, with TRBD1 identical over 9 bases. The CDR3 runs 15 residues. In germline, CDR1 is LGHDT, CDR2 YNNKEL (reference sequence). The J segment lost 7 bases and the V segment lost 2 bases, leaving 6 bases of the junction unmatched. The CDR3 reads CASSQSTGGWQPQHF. CDR3 bases: TGTGCCAGCAGCCAATCCACAGGGGGCTGGCAGCCCCAGCATTTT.

This clone was detected a few times. This chain links TRBV11-2 with TRBJ2-3, with 9 bases lining up with TRBD2. V lost 4 bases and J lost 8; bases outside the gene matches: 13. CDR3 length: 16 residues. From germline, CDR1 is SGHAT and CDR2 FQNNGV. The CDR3 spells CASSWGSSGGSGTQYF. The DNA for the CDR3 is TGTGCCAGCAGCTGGGGTTCGAGCGGGGGGTCAGGTACGCAGTATTTT.

The chain carries TRBV13 and TRBJ2-7, with 9 bases that match TRBD1. Germline V gene lookup returns CDR1 PRHDT and CDR2 FYEKMQ (reference sequence). J was trimmed by 5 bases and V by 0 bases; bases with no gene match: 14. This CDR3 region has 18 residues. The chain's CDR3 is CASSLGPGGWDRVDEQYF. For the CDR3, the DNA is TGTGCCAGCAGCTTAGGGCCGGGGGGATGGGACAGGGTGGACGAGCAGTACTTC.

The chain couples TRBV5-1 to TRBJ1-2; D is ambiguous. Per germline, CDR1 SGHRS and CDR2 YFSETQ. The V and J ends lost 4 bases and 2 bases respectively, with 9 bases between them. The length of the CDR3 is 13 residues. The CDR3 protein is CASSVAVNYGYTF. The CDR3 DNA is TGCGCCAGCAGCGTTGCGGTCAACTATGGCTACACCTTC.

This clone was seen a handful of times. The chain has TRBV28 and TRBJ2-5; perhaps TRBD2 as D (6 bases). Germline V lookup: CDR1 MDHEN, CDR2 SYDVKM. The CDR3 consists of 16 residues. The germline V and J ends were trimmed by 2 bases and 3 bases, with 16 bases remaining between them. The CDR3 protein is CASSLEGGAGKETQYF. The CDR3 DNA reads TGTGCCAGCAGTTTAGAAGGCGGGGCGGGCAAAGAGACCCAGTACTTC.

The chain joins TRBV19 to TRBJ2-1, with 7 bases fitting TRBD1. The CDR3 loop spans 14 amino acids. From germline, CDR1 is LNHDA and CDR2 SQIVND (reference sequence). V trimming: 7 bases; J trimming: 5 bases; junction bases outside the gene matches: 8. CDR3 nucleotide sequence: TGTGCCAGTAAAGATGGGGGACAGCACAATGAGCAGTTCTTC. This gives the protein CASKDGGQHNEQFF.